This entry concerns a single TCR beta chain. Authors' processing steps: Estimation of nucleated cell counts was performed using reference gene primer amplification. Only in-frame clones appear in the TCRdb table, and some are missing; sequencing was by immunoSEQ multiplex PCR. The V and J calls and clone size were taken over from that table, and D and trimming were inferred from the DNA. The repertoire holds 150,000 or so clones, with around 89% as singletons. This specimen belongs to a study of blood T cell repertoires in COVID-19. Background on the study: Acute-phase and convalescent COVID-19 samples originated in the United States, Italy and Spain. T cells, B-cell-depleted T cells, or PBMCs provided the cDNA or gDNA that served as material.

Trimming took 6 bases from V and 4 from J; bases not matched to a gene: 8. The CDR3 contains 15 residues. Germline values: CDR1 MNHEY, CDR2 SVGAGI. Sequencing used peripheral blood. This receptor was taken from a man aged 55 to 70 with active or convalescent COVID-19. The chain joins TRBV6-5 to TRBJ2-2; 7 bases map to TRBD1. The CDR3 reads CASRHRGTGTGELFF. CDR3 nucleotide sequence: TGTGCCAGCAGGCACAGGGGAACGGGCACCGGGGAGCTGTTTTTT.